The entry that follows covers one T cell receptor (beta chain) sequence. Antigen specificity is unknown. This sample is part of a study of beta chain features in type 1 diabetes. General study results and limits: Although PCR might favor shorter templates, it would do so equally in patients and controls.

The trim removed 3 bases at V and 1 base at J, leaving 2 bases unmatched. This CDR3 has 14 amino acids. The germline V gene encodes CDR1 SGHAT and CDR2 FQDESV (reference sequence). Expressed TCRB transcripts were sequenced because the entire RNA isolate underwent reverse transcription. TCRdb keeps only in-frame clones here, not all; method: immunoSEQ multiplex PCR. The sample has about 150,000 clones, approximately 8.1% seen once. The chain recombines TRBV11-1 with TRBJ2-7; 8 nucleotides align to TRBD2. This receptor was obtained from a man aged 18 to 29 in good health. Sequenced sample: central memory CD4+ T cells from blood. The CDR3 region has the DNA TGTGCCAGCAGCTTCGGCGGGGGGTCCTACGAGCAGTACTTC. Its protein is CASSFGGGSYEQYF.